The rows below give T cell receptor beta chains drawn from one sample of a study of breast tumors, draining lymph nodes, adjacent tissues. TCRdb analysed the multiplex PCR reads with MiXCR anew, one entry per CDR3 protein. The sample contains 150,000 to 250,000 distinct CDR3 sequences, about 32% of which appear only once. Sequencing input: axillary lymph node tissue. Every receptor here comes from a female donor with breast cancer. Some clones in this sample may be carry-over from other donors' samples. Both conserved end residues are part of each CDR3. A D gene is named only where the DNA matches it firmly. The listing skips clone size in some rows; elsewhere it reads once, few, many or a size class.

v_gene	abundance	d_gene	j_gene	CDR3aa	CDR3nt
TRBV30	few	.	TRBJ2-6	CAWRGKGTGANVLTF	TGTGCCTGGAGGGGAAAGGGGACTGGGGCCAACGTCCTGACTTTC
TRBV20-1	many	.	TRBJ1-2	CSARDGANYGYTF	TGCAGTGCTAGAGATGGAGCTAACTATGGCTACACCTTC
TRBV9	many	.	TRBJ1-2	CASSVTGSKGDGYTF	TGTGCCAGCAGCGTTACAGGGTCGAAGGGTGATGGCTACACCTTC
TRBV6-2/TRBV6-3	many	.	TRBJ2-7	CASSPLPSTGYHEQYF	TGTGCCAGCAGTCCCCTCCCGTCTACAGGCTATCACGAGCAGTACTTC
TRBV6-2/TRBV6-3	.	.	TRBJ1-2	CASSHRDNHGYTF	TGTGCCAGCAGTCACCGGGATAACCATGGCTACACCTTC
TRBV19	many	.	TRBJ1-4	CASSMWNANEKLFF	TGTGCCAGTAGTATGTGGAATGCTAATGAAAAACTGTTTTTT
TRBV11-2	.	TRBD1	TRBJ1-5	CASRPGLQGDQPQHF	TGTGCCAGCAGGCCAGGCTTACAGGGGGATCAGCCCCAGCATTTT
TRBV2	.	.	TRBJ1-5	CASSGGAVHQPQHF	TGTGCCAGCAGTGGGGGCGCGGTACATCAGCCCCAGCATTTT
TRBV19	many	.	TRBJ1-5	CASRPPQGPRRNQPQHF	TGTGCCTCGAGACCCCCACAGGGACCAAGGCGCAATCAGCCCCAGCATTTT
TRBV10-2	.	.	TRBJ1-6	CASSEYGQSENSPLHF	TGCGCCAGCAGTGAGTATGGGCAATCGGAGAATTCACCCCTCCACTTT
TRBV7-9	.	TRBD1	TRBJ2-2	CASRDREELFF	TGTGCCAGCAGGGACAGGGAGGAGCTGTTTTTT
TRBV20-1	many	.	TRBJ1-5	CSARRDDSQPQHF	TGCAGTGCGAGGAGGGACGACAGTCAGCCCCAGCATTTT
TRBV5-8	many	.	TRBJ2-7	CASSWAGTRGYEQYF	TGTGCCAGCAGCTGGGCGGGGACCCGGGGCTACGAGCAGTACTTC
TRBV6-1	many	TRBD1	TRBJ2-7	CATQGAPSEQYF	TGTGCCACACAGGGGGCACCCTCCGAGCAGTACTTC
TRBV5-1	many	TRBD2	TRBJ2-5	CASSLSSGSQETQYF	TGCGCCAGCAGCTTGTCTAGCGGGAGCCAAGAGACCCAGTACTTC
TRBV6-9	many	.	TRBJ2-1	CATLTGANLSPYNEQFF	TGTGCCACGCTCACGGGTGCAAATTTGAGCCCCTACAATGAGCAGTTCTTC
TRBV5-1	many	TRBD1	TRBJ2-5	CASSGDRGETQYF	TGCGCCAGCAGCGGGGACAGGGGAGAGACCCAGTACTTC
TRBV4-3	many	TRBD1	TRBJ1-4	CASSRRDRVTNEKLFF	TGCGCCAGCAGCCGAAGGGACAGGGTAACTAATGAAAAACTGTTTTTT
TRBV2	many	.	TRBJ2-1	CASTLGGGAYNEQFF	TGTGCCAGCACCCTGGGGGGCGGAGCCTACAATGAGCAGTTCTTC
TRBV9	.	TRBD1	TRBJ1-6	CASSEQGDGANSPLHF	TGTGCCAGCAGTGAGCAGGGGGATGGGGCGAACTCACCCCTCCACTTT
TRBV11-2	many	TRBD2	TRBJ2-7	CASSTLWGGAYEQYF	TGTGCCAGCAGCACCCTTTGGGGGGGGGCCTACGAGCAGTACTTC
TRBV2	many	.	TRBJ2-2	CASSERGDGTGELFF	TGTGCCAGCAGTGAAAGAGGGGATGGCACCGGGGAGCTGTTTTTT
TRBV12-3/TRBV12-4	.	TRBD1	TRBJ2-2	CASSFLVGTGGSGELFF	TGTGCCAGCAGTTTTTTAGTCGGGACAGGGGGCTCCGGGGAGCTGTTTTTT
TRBV19	.	.	TRBJ1-5	CASSIWGLNQPQHF	TGTGCCAGTAGTATCTGGGGGCTCAATCAGCCCCAGCATTTT
TRBV20-1	.	.	TRBJ1-4	CSVSLGPPLFF	TGCAGTGTTAGTCTCGGACCCCCCCTGTTTTTT
TRBV2	.	.	TRBJ2-3	CASRQGSNEQYF	TGTGCCAGCAGACAGGGTTCCAATGAGCAGTATTTT
TRBV13	.	TRBD1	TRBJ1-6	CASSLGQGTASPLHF	TGTGCCAGCAGCTTGGGCCAAGGGACAGCTTCACCCCTCCACTTT
TRBV3-1	many	.	TRBJ2-2	CASSQRPSGELFF	TGTGCCAGCAGCCAACGCCCCAGCGGGGAGCTGTTTTTT
TRBV12-3/TRBV12-4	.	.	TRBJ1-1	CASSSWPHEAFF	TGTGCCAGCAGTTCTTGGCCCCATGAAGCTTTCTTT
TRBV7-2	.	TRBD1	TRBJ2-1	CAGSLGQGALNEQFF	TGTGCCGGCAGCTTAGGACAGGGTGCTCTCAATGAACAGTTCTTC
TRBV12-3/TRBV12-4	many	TRBD1	TRBJ2-2	CASSTGQGRAGELFF	TGTGCCAGCAGCACGGGACAGGGGAGGGCCGGGGAGCTGTTTTTT
TRBV20-1	.	TRBD1	TRBJ2-1	CSASGQGGYNEQFF	TGCAGTGCTAGTGGACAGGGGGGTTACAATGAGCAGTTCTTC
TRBV20-1	once	.	TRBJ1-5	CSARPSLGLQHF	TGCAGTGCCAGGCCATCTTTGGGGCTCCAACATTTT
TRBV6-1	many	.	TRBJ2-7	CATYPRGTNYEQYF	TGTGCCACCTATCCCAGGGGAACGAACTACGAGCAGTACTTC
TRBV20-1	many	.	TRBJ2-3	CSAETPGTDTQYF	TGCAGTGCTGAGACACCGGGCACAGATACGCAGTATTTT
TRBV11-2	many	TRBD1	TRBJ1-2	CASSRDRGYGYTF	TGTGCCAGCAGCCGCGACAGGGGGTATGGCTACACCTTC
TRBV7-6	.	.	TRBJ2-3	CASSLRTSGTGEADTQYF	TGTGCCAGCAGCTTAAGAACTAGCGGGACAGGGGAGGCAGATACGCAGTATTTT
TRBV6-4	.	TRBD1	TRBJ2-5	CASRDRGRETQYF	TGTGCCAGCAGGGACAGGGGAAGGGAGACCCAGTACTTC
TRBV30	.	.	TRBJ2-7	CAWSVQGDYERYF	TGTGCCTGGAGTGTGCAGGGGGACTACGAGCGGTACTTC
TRBV7-9	many	.	TRBJ1-2	CASSLGAVTGHGYPF	TGTGCCAGCAGCTTAGGGGCCGTTACAGGGCATGGCTACCCCTTC
TRBV3-1	.	.	TRBJ2-3	CDSSKSTDTQYF	TGTGACAGCAGCAAGAGCACAGATACGCAGTATTTT
TRBV6-1	.	.	TRBJ1-5	CASSEFWPERQPQHF	TGTGCCAGCAGTGAATTCTGGCCAGAGAGACAGCCCCAGCATTTT
TRBV5-6	.	TRBD2	TRBJ2-7	CASSEGLAGSYEQYF	TGTGCCAGCAGCGAAGGACTAGCGGGGTCCTACGAGCAGTACTTC
TRBV6-1	.	TRBD2	TRBJ2-3	CASRRGGATDTQYF	TGTGCCAGCAGACGCGGGGGGGCCACAGATACGCAGTATTTT